This T cell receptor beta chain was profiled in a study of T-cell reconstitution after alpha-beta-depleted transplantation in children. Points from the study as a whole: About two months after transplant, alpha-beta T cells reportedly came from several hundred expanded graft clones.

Trimming cost V 0 bases and J 0 bases, with 16 bases left between them. From germline, CDR1 is LNHNV and CDR2 YYDKDF (reference sequence). The CDR3 sequence is 18 residues long. Details on this clonotype: Its target is unknown.

As it was prepared, the TCRbeta library received unique molecular identifiers. TCRdb re-analysed the PCR reads in MiXCR, keeping a single row per CDR3 protein. The sample has 800,000 to 1,000,000 distinct CDR3 sequences, about 29% seen once. The material was PBMCs, mostly from graft donor cells, obtained 360 days after TCRalphabeta/CD19-depleted stem cell transplant. The source of this sequence is a boy younger than two who had a stem cell transplant for SCID, so the T cells may come from the graft donor. V is TRBV15 and J is TRBJ2-3; the D is unclear. CDR3 nucleotide sequence: TGTGCCACCAGCAGAGATATGGGGTACCCATTGAGCACAGATACGCAGTATTTT. Protein product: CATSRDMGYPLSTDTQYF.